Listed below are T cell receptor beta chains from one sample, sequenced in a study of beta chain features in type 1 diabetes. Some clones are missing from TCRdb's copy, which holds only in-frame ones; the method was immunoSEQ multiplex PCR. The repertoire holds more than 20,000 clones, over 60% seen once, with around 2% in the top ten. Sequenced material: Tregs from blood. The receptor source for this set is a woman aged 40 to 49 in good health. The CDR3 runs from the conserved cysteine through the conserved F or W.

v_gene	j_gene	len	CDR3aa
TRBV21-1	TRBJ1-5	14	CASPVEGSNQPQHF
TRBV10-2	TRBJ2-6	13	CASSDSGANVLTF
TRBV5-1	TRBJ1-6	15	CASSLQQGASSPLHF
TRBV6-5	TRBJ1-2	14	CASKFLGTGYGYTF
TRBV11-2	TRBJ1-1	13	CASAGQPNTEAFF
TRBV7-9	TRBJ2-7	17	CASSLLTDPTGIYEQYF
TRBV7-6	TRBJ2-3	16	CASSVLSGGGPVTQYF
TRBV5-1	TRBJ2-2	14	CASSLEGGAGELFF
TRBV29-1	TRBJ1-5	13	CSVEAGSNQPQHF
TRBV18	TRBJ2-7	15	CASSPLAGAPYEQYF
TRBV7-6	TRBJ1-1	16	CASSLIQGQGNTEAFF
TRBV5-1	TRBJ1-4	16	CASAGTGAKRDEKLFF
TRBV5-1	TRBJ1-5	15	CASSQDTGGHQPQHF
TRBV23-1	TRBJ1-5	16	CASRLDRGRGNQPQHF
TRBV7-9	TRBJ2-3	19	CASSAGRLAGGRSTDTQYF
TRBV2	TRBJ1-5	12	CASRQGDQPQHF
TRBV7-9	TRBJ1-6	15	CASSLVGVANSPLHF
TRBV2	TRBJ1-6	13	CASSVRVESPLHF
TRBV7-6	-	16	CASSSTSDRPSYEQYF
TRBV5-1	TRBJ2-1	16	CASMESGAPSYNEQFF
TRBV27	TRBJ1-4	17	CASSLSSPRRRSEKLFF
TRBV6-6	TRBJ1-2	16	CASSLTTGRAQVGYTF
TRBV2	TRBJ1-2	16	CASSAIKWAQSYGYTF
TRBV7-2	TRBJ2-5	14	CASSLYAGQPTQYF
TRBV7-9	TRBJ2-1	16	CAAANSERGGGDEQFF
TRBV6-1	TRBJ2-7	14	CASRGPQVPYEQYF
TRBV28	TRBJ1-5	15	CASSRPPGGYQPQHF
TRBV2	TRBJ1-5	14	CASSEYGEGRTQHF
TRBV5-1	TRBJ1-5	14	CASSDQGGQQPQHF
TRBV6-5	TRBJ2-1	15	CASSSPPGLNNEQFF
TRBV28	TRBJ2-7	14	CAILPSRVGHEQYF
TRBV5-6	TRBJ2-1	15	CASSLAGTGLSEQFF
TRBV29-1	TRBJ1-1	15	CSVYQEIRINTEAFF
TRBV7-2	TRBJ2-7	14	CASSLVGTDYEQYF
TRBV10-3	TRBJ2-3	18	CAISPGLAGVQSTDTQYF
TRBV6-1	TRBJ2-3	13	CGSGGPSTDTQYF
TRBV5-1	TRBJ1-6	15	CASSAGTAYNSPLHF
TRBV15	TRBJ2-5	19	CATSRDLLAGGRGGETQYF
TRBV6-5	TRBJ1-5	13	CASSSSPNQPQHF
TRBV10-2	TRBJ2-7	15	CASSGSGTGSYEQYF
TRBV19	TRBJ1-2	14	CASRRTGTGFGYTF
TRBV7-8	TRBJ1-1	11	CASSAGGEAFF
TRBV5-1	TRBJ1-5	13	CASRQDRDQPQHF
TRBV6-5	TRBJ2-7	14	CASSYWTGSYEQYF
TRBV11-2	TRBJ2-5	17	CASYRLAGGMGKETQYF
TRBV5-4	TRBJ2-1	16	CASSLSGGAALHEQFF
TRBV7-2	TRBJ2-5	14	CASSAAGAQETQYF
TRBV13	TRBJ2-5	13	CASVKAGQETQYF
TRBV29-1	TRBJ2-7	13	CSVGSGTAREQYF
TRBV7-2	TRBJ2-7	15	CASSLGGRVLDEQYF
TRBV10-3	TRBJ1-2	15	CAISVGRGRSDGYTF
TRBV11-2	TRBJ1-2	15	CASSPRTGGDYGYTF
TRBV6-5	TRBJ2-5	14	CASSSTGGRETQYF
TRBV18	TRBJ1-5	15	CASSPAQGADQPQHF